The 28 T cell receptor beta chains below come from one sample, sequenced in a study of patients and donors after allogeneic stem cell transplantation. TCRdb independently ran MiXCR on the RT-PCR reads; one entry per CDR3 protein. The table includes 400,000 to 450,000 distinct CDR3 sequences, 16% detected once. Source material: blood, either unsorted or a sorted T cell fraction (not recorded which). These receptors were collected from a human donor who was either an allogeneic HSCT recipient or a stem cell or donor lymphocyte infusion donor (not recorded which). It is not recorded whose cells these are; they may come from a transplant donor.

This chain links TRBV5-1 with TRBJ2-3; D remains unclear. Germline V gene data show CDR1 as SGHRS and CDR2 as YFSETQ. Trimming shortened V by 0 bases and J by 0 bases, and 11 bases separated the two germline ends. This CDR3 has 16 amino acids. The CDR3 DNA reads TGCGCCAGCAGCTTGGGTGGGGTTATTAGCACAGATACGCAGTATTTT. Translating it yields CASSLGGVISTDTQYF.

The chain is built from TRBV19 and TRBJ2-1, with TRBD2 matching over 10 bases. The length of the CDR3 is 17 residues. Germline values: CDR1 LNHDA, CDR2 SQIVND (reference sequence). The junction had 11 bases not matched to a gene; V was cut back by 7 bases and J by 2 bases. The CDR3 region is CASTPEAGTSAYNEQFF. The CDR3 DNA follows: TGTGCCAGTACCCCGGAGGCCGGGACTAGCGCCTACAATGAGCAGTTCTTC.

In this sample, this clonotype turned up many times. This chain connects TRBV12-3 or TRBV12-4 to TRBJ1-5; tentative D call: TRBD1 (6 bases). This CDR3 region has 14 residues. Trimming cost V 4 bases and J 4 bases, with 11 bases left between them. The CDR3 bases are TGTGCCAGCAGTTCCCGGGACACTAATCAGCCCCAGCATTTT. It encodes CASSSRDTNQPQHF.

This clonotype showed up many times. V usage is TRBV18 and J usage is TRBJ2-2; 11 bases fit TRBD2. The CDR3 is 16 amino acids. Germline CDR1 KGHSH, CDR2 LQKENI. J gave up 6 bases and V 6 bases, and 9 bases lay outside the gene matches. CDR3 sequence (DNA): TGTGCCAGCTCGCCTTCTAGCGGGGGGCCGTCCGGGGAGCTGTTTTTT. Translation: CASSPSSGGPSGELFF.

This clonotype was seen at least ten times. The rearrangement uses TRBV20-1 and TRBJ2-7; D is possibly TRBD1 or TRBD2 (5 bases each). Germline-derived CDR1 and CDR2 are DFQATT and SNEGSKA (reference sequence). This CDR3 contains 12 residues. With 2 bases removed from V and 2 bases from J, the gap between germline ends came to 7 bases. CDR3: CSARQGAYEQYF. In DNA form, the CDR3 reads TGCAGTGCTAGACAGGGAGCCTACGAGCAGTACTTC.

This clonotype was counted only a few times. The chain combines TRBV6-5 with TRBJ2-1; D perhaps matches TRBD2 (5 bases). CDR1 is MNHEY, CDR2 SVGAGI, per germline. Between the trimmed V and J ends, which lost 2 bases and 11 bases, there was a span of 7 bases. The CDR3 has 11 residues. CDR3 amino acids: CASSYRGKQFF. CDR3 DNA sequence: TGTGCCAGCAGTTACCGGGGAAAGCAGTTCTTC.

This clonotype was seen repeatedly, ten times or more. The J gene is TRBJ2-7, the V gene TRBV29-1; 7 bases align to TRBD1. CDR1 and CDR2 from the germline V gene are SQVTM and ANQGSEA. This CDR3 has 12 residues. V shed 6 bases, J shed 4 bases, and the junction held 6 bases outside the gene matches. The DNA of the CDR3 is TGCAGCGTCCGGGACAGATTTTACGAGCAGTACTTC. This translates into CSVRDRFYEQYF.

In this sample, this clonotype turned up a few times. The chain couples TRBV28 to TRBJ2-3, with D maybe TRBD1 (6 bases). The length of the CDR3 is 16 residues. With 7 bases removed from V and 0 bases from J, the gap between germline ends came to 17 bases. From germline, CDR1 is MDHEN and CDR2 SYDVKM. Here the CDR3 reads CASKYHGTRSTDTQYF. DNA for the CDR3: TGTGCCAGCAAATATCACGGGACACGAAGCACAGATACGCAGTATTTT.

This clonotype was detected ten times or more. This chain joins TRBV12-3 or TRBV12-4 and TRBJ2-1; perhaps D is TRBD1 or TRBD2 (5 bases each). This CDR3 is 15 amino acids long. The V gene lost 6 bases and the J gene lost 0 bases, with 12 bases spanning the gap. The CDR3 reads CASRDPGSSYNEQFF. The CDR3 DNA reads as TGTGCCAGCAGGGATCCAGGGAGCTCCTACAATGAGCAGTTCTTC.

This clonotype turned up a few times. The chain carries TRBV7-9 and TRBJ2-1; 14 bases are a match to TRBD2. The CDR3 has 16 residues. Germline lookup yields CDR1 SEHNR and CDR2 FQNEAQ (reference sequence). Trimming cost V 1 base and J 16 bases; bases outside gene matches: 12. The CDR3 DNA follows: TGTGCCAGCAGCTTAGGTCCGGGACTAGCGGGAGTCGGAGGCTTCTTC. Encoded protein: CASSLGPGLAGVGGFF.

The chain joins TRBV15 to TRBJ1-5; D is ambiguous. Germline-derived CDR1 and CDR2 are LNHNV and YYDKDF (reference sequence). This CDR3 region has 16 residues. Trimming removed 2 bases at V and 2 bases at J, with 13 bases between. CDR3 coding DNA: TGTGCCACCAGCAGAATAACAGTGAGGGGCAATCAGCCCCAGCATTTT. Translating it yields CATSRITVRGNQPQHF. Together with reference TRBV15 and TRBJ1-5, the CDR3 gives the full variable domain: DAMVIQNPRYQVTQFGKPVTLSCSQTLNHNVMYWYQQKSSQAPKLLFHYYDKDFNNEADTPDNFQSRRPNTSFCFLDIRSPGLGDTAMYLCATSRITVRGNQPQHFGDGTRLSIL.

This clonotype was seen a handful of times. Since a much larger clone is just one base distant, this may be a read error. This sequence joins TRBV20-1 and TRBJ2-1; D might be TRBD1 (5 bases). The CDR3 sequence is 15 residues long. From germline, CDR1 is DFQATT and CDR2 SNEGSKA (reference sequence). V lost 2 bases to trimming and J lost 0 bases, with 11 bases between them. CDR3 region: CSARFDSHSYNEQFF. CDR3 nucleotide sequence: TGCAGTGCTAGATTTGACAGTCACTCCTACAATGAGCAGTTCTTC.

The table lists this clonotype with a few counts. The chain has TRBV5-6 and TRBJ1-5; D possibly corresponds to TRBD1 (5 bases). CDR1 and CDR2 (germline): SGHDT, YYEEEE. V was clipped by 3 bases and J by 1 base, with 8 bases between them. The length of the CDR3 is 14 residues. The CDR3 DNA reads as TGTGCCAGCAGCTGGGGACGGAGCAATCAGCCCCAGCATTTT. This gives the protein CASSWGRSNQPQHF. Together with reference TRBV5-6 and TRBJ1-5, the CDR3 gives the full variable domain: DAGVTQSPTHLIKTRGQQVTLRCSPKSGHDTVSWYQQALGQGPQFIFQYYEEEERQRGNFPDRFSGHQFPNYSSELNVNALLLGDSALYLCASSWGRSNQPQHFGDGTRLSIL.

This clonotype was detected a few times. This sequence joins TRBV11-2 and TRBJ1-1; D remains unclear. V lost 0 bases, J lost 10 bases, and 9 bases lay in between. Germline-derived CDR1 and CDR2 are SGHAT and FQNNGV. The CDR3 runs to 12 residues. CDR3 nucleotide sequence: TGTGCCAGCAGCTTAGATAAAGTGGGAGCTTTCTTT. Its translation is CASSLDKVGAFF.

V and J are TRBV18 and TRBJ1-2, with 8 bases aligning to TRBD1. The CDR3 runs to 15 residues. Germline V gene sequence: CDR1 KGHSH, CDR2 LQKENI. The J segment lost 4 bases and the V segment lost 3 bases, leaving 7 bases of the junction unmatched. The CDR3 is CASSPETGALYGYTF. The DNA of the CDR3 is TGTGCCAGCTCACCTGAGACAGGGGCCCTCTATGGCTACACCTTC.

The rearrangement joins TRBV4-2 to TRBJ2-7, with 10 bases aligning to TRBD2. Germline assignment: CDR1 LGHNA and CDR2 YNFKEQ. Unmatched junction bases numbered 9, after V lost 1 base and J lost 6 bases. The CDR3 is made up of 16 amino acids. The CDR3 DNA reads TGTGCCAGCAGCCAAGGGGTGGGGACTAGCGTTCTCGAGCAGTACTTC. It translates to CASSQGVGTSVLEQYF.

Only a few counts were recorded for this clonotype. The chain joins TRBV9 to TRBJ2-1; 9 positions agree with TRBD2. This CDR3 spans 15 amino acids. The junction had 9 bases not matched to a gene; V was cut back by 1 base and J by 10 bases. The germline CDR1 and CDR2 sequences are SGDLS and YYNGEE. CDR3 protein: CASSVSGKRGDEQFF. The CDR3, as DNA: TGTGCCAGCAGCGTATCCGGCAAGCGGGGGGACGAGCAGTTCTTC. The complete variable domain, with remaining parts taken from reference TRBV9 and TRBJ2-1, reads DSGVTQTPKHLITATGQRVTLRCSPRSGDLSVYWYQQSLDQGLQFLIQYYNGEERAKGNILERFSAQQFPDLHSELNLSSLELGDSALYFCASSVSGKRGDEQFFGPGTRLTVL.

This clonotype was counted between two and nine times. The chain links TRBV15 to TRBJ2-1; D gene unclear. Trimming left V 4 bases short and J 0 bases short, with 7 bases between. This CDR3 contains 14 residues. CDR1 LNHNV and CDR2 YYDKDF come from the germline V gene (reference sequence). The chain's CDR3 is CATSTGSSYNEQFF. Here the CDR3 DNA reads TGTGCCACCAGCACCGGTAGCTCCTACAATGAGCAGTTCTTC.

The chain employs TRBV24-1 and TRBJ2-5; D gene ambiguous. V lost 1 base to trimming and J lost 2 bases, with 7 bases between them. The CDR3 extends over 14 amino acids. Germline V gene data show CDR1 as KGHDR and CDR2 as SFDVKD. The CDR3 nucleotides are TGTGCCACCAGTGATTTACGCAGTCAAGAGACCCAGTACTTC. Translating gives CATSDLRSQETQYF.

This rearrangement joins TRBV20-1 to TRBJ2-4; D remains unclear. Germline V gene data show CDR1 as DFQATT and CDR2 as SNEGSKA (reference sequence). This CDR3 is built from 12 residues. Trimming pared 1 base from V and 4 bases from J, leaving 5 bases between. In nucleotides, the CDR3 is TGCAGTGCTAGAGGTGTAAAAAACATTCAGTACTTC. This sequence encodes CSARGVKNIQYF.

This chain connects TRBV6-2 or TRBV6-3 to TRBJ1-1; D call uncertain. Deletions cut 5 bases from V and 6 bases from J, with 13 bases between. Germline V lookup: CDR1 MNHEY, CDR2 SVGEGT. This CDR3 is built from 13 residues. CDR3 DNA sequence: TGTGCCAGCAGTCTAACTAGGTTCGCTGAAGCTTTCTTT. It translates to CASSLTRFAEAFF.

The chain is built from TRBV7-8 and TRBJ2-7; D is unclear. V gave up 4 bases and J gave up 0 bases, with 10 bases separating them. CDR3 length: 14 amino acids. Germline V CDR1 and CDR2: SGHVS, FQNEAQ. The CDR3, as DNA: TGTGCCAGCAGCTCCCAAGGGCCCTCCTACGAGCAGTACTTC. Amino acids: CASSSQGPSYEQYF.

This clonotype turned up a few times. This chain connects TRBV9 to TRBJ2-2, with a possible D match to TRBD2 (7 bases). V gave up 6 bases and J gave up 2 bases, with 20 bases separating them. The CDR3 runs to 17 residues. Germline CDR1 SGDLS, CDR2 YYNGEE. As DNA, the CDR3 is TGTGCCAGCACCTTTTCGGGGGGCCTTACAAACACCGGGGAGCTGTTTTTT. It codes for CASTFSGGLTNTGELFF.

This clonotype was detected only a few times. V usage is TRBV19 and J usage is TRBJ1-2; possible D gene TRBD1, 5 bases. Trimming left V 5 bases short and J 0 bases short, with 13 bases between. There are 15 residues in the CDR3. Germline V lookup: CDR1 LNHDA, CDR2 SQIVND (reference sequence). The CDR3: CASSPDRIPNYGYTF. In nucleotides, the CDR3 is TGTGCCAGTAGTCCAGACAGAATACCTAACTATGGCTACACCTTC.

For the CDR3, the DNA is TGTGCCAGCAGCTTAGGGCCAGGGGCCGCAGATACGCAGTATTTT. Translation: CASSLGPGAADTQYF. The chain couples TRBV7-9 to TRBJ2-3; a possible D gene is TRBD1 (6 bases). Deletions cut 1 base from V and 4 bases from J, with 12 bases between. CDR3 length equals 15 residues. Looked up from germline, CDR1 is SEHNR and CDR2 is FQNEAQ (reference sequence).

This clonotype was counted ten times or more. This chain connects TRBV3-1 to TRBJ2-7; D is ambiguous. CDR1 is LGHDT, CDR2 YNNKEL, per germline (reference sequence). This CDR3 has 12 residues. The V gene lost 0 bases and the J gene lost 2 bases, with 2 bases spanning the gap. DNA of the CDR3: TGTGCCAGCAGCCAAGAACCCTACGAGCAGTACTTC. Translating it yields CASSQEPYEQYF.

This clonotype was detected only a few times. V is TRBV5-1 and J is TRBJ2-7; perhaps TRBD1 as D (7 bases). This CDR3 has 12 residues. Deletions cut 4 bases from V and 5 bases from J, with 10 bases between. CDR1 SGHRS and CDR2 YFSETQ come from the germline V gene. CDR3 loop: CASSTRGDEQYF. In DNA, the CDR3 is TGCGCCAGCAGCACCAGGGGGGACGAGCAGTACTTC.

The chain employs TRBV30 and TRBJ2-1, with D perhaps matching TRBD2 (6 bases). The CDR3 has 15 residues. Looked up from germline, CDR1 is GTSNPN and CDR2 is SVGIG (reference sequence). Between the trimmed V and J ends, which lost 4 bases and 7 bases, there was a span of 20 bases. The CDR3 loop is CAWTHHSGINNEQFF. The CDR3, as DNA: TGTGCCTGGACCCACCATAGCGGAATAAATAATGAGCAGTTCTTC. Looking up the rest from reference TRBV30 and TRBJ2-1 gives the full variable domain: SQTIHQWPATLVQPVGSPLSLECTVEGTSNPNLYWYRQAAGRGLQLLFYSVGIGQISSEVPQNLSASRPQDRQFILSSKKLLLSDSGFYLCAWTHHSGINNEQFFGPGTRLTVL.